Shown below are 3 T cell receptor beta chains from a single sample sequenced in a study of naive and memory T cell subsets. Their target antigens are unknown. General observations from the study: Possibly reflecting memory cells re-expressing CD45RA, a few larger clonotypes occurred in naive repertoires, especially CD8.

Both TRBC1 and TRBC2 were covered by a beta constant-region primer of two equimolar oligonucleotides. The ligated cDNA underwent four PCR rounds using SP2 and nested alpha and beta constant-region primers. TCRdb analysed the UMI-ligation and nested PCR reads with MiXCR anew, one entry per CDR3 protein. The sample has over 110,000 distinct CDR3 sequences; approximately 21% are singletons. Sequenced sample: naive CD8+ T cells from blood. These receptors were obtained from a human donor in good health.

The genes are TRBV6-7 and TRBJ2-7; the match to TRBD2 covers 7 bases. Being an ORF, TRBV6-7 has a function that is uncertain. The V gene end was trimmed by 2 bases and the J gene end by 0 bases; junction bases not matched to a gene: 4. This CDR3 has 15 amino acids. In DNA form, the CDR3 reads TGTGCCAGCAGTTACAGGACTAGGGTCTCCTACGAGCAGTACTTC. As protein: CASSYRTRVSYEQYF.

This clonotype was seen many times. The J gene is TRBJ2-7, the V gene TRBV28, with a weak D call TRBD1 (6 bases). The CDR3 contains 14 residues. The V gene lost 5 bases and the J gene lost 3 bases, with 14 bases spanning the gap. Germline CDR1 and CDR2: MDHEN and SYDVKM. DNA for the CDR3: TGTGCCAGCAGTCCAGGACAGACCTACTACGAGCAGTACTTC. This codes for CASSPGQTYYEQYF.

This clonotype was counted many times. This chain connects TRBV7-9 to TRBJ2-7; possibly TRBD1 for D (5 bases). With 4 bases removed from V and 5 bases from J, the gap between germline ends came to 9 bases. The CDR3 loop spans 12 amino acids. Germline-derived CDR1 and CDR2 are SEHNR and FQNEAQ (reference sequence). The CDR3 reads CASSWQGNEQYF. CDR3 in DNA: TGTGCCAGCAGCTGGCAGGGAAACGAGCAGTACTTC.